This T cell receptor (beta chain) derives from a study of T-cell reconstitution after alpha-beta-depleted transplantation in children. Unique molecular identifiers were incorporated into the prepared TCRbeta library. A single record per CDR3 protein comes from TCRdb applying MiXCR to the PCR reads. The sample has 200,000 to 250,000 distinct CDR3 sequences, around 25% seen once. Study results and limitations: The main origin of T-cell counts and diversity one year after transplant was newly produced T cells.

The CDR3 extends over 15 amino acids. With 2 bases clipped from V and 15 bases from J, the junction kept 9 bases outside the gene matches. Germline V gene sequence: CDR1 MNHEY, CDR2 SVGEGT. This clonotype was seen a few times. Its specificity is not known. Specimen: PBMCs, mostly from graft donor cells, collected 360 days after TCRalphabeta/CD19-depleted stem cell transplant. The receptor's source is a female patient aged 2-9 years who had a stem cell transplant for congenital amegakaryocytic thrombocytopenia, so the T cells may come from the graft donor. The chain carries TRBV6-2 or TRBV6-3 and TRBJ2-1, with TRBD2 matching over 14 bases. CDR3 nucleotide sequence: TGTGCCAGCAGTTACATGACTAGCGGGGGGGCCGGACTGTTCTTC. This gives the protein CASSYMTSGGAGLFF.